Reported below is one T cell receptor (beta chain). This receptor's antigen is unknown. No much larger clonotype is one base removed from it; base qualities were not supplied. These data come from a study of OX40 agonist ivuxolimab in advanced cancers. A note on the overall study: Ivuxolimab, which targeted the costimulatory receptor OX40 (CD134), was an agonistic, fully human IgG2 monoclonal antibody. Intravenous ivuxolimab was administered to patients every 2 weeks at six dose levels: 0.01, 0.1, 0.3, 1.5, 3 and 10 mg/kg. Of the roughly 50 dose-escalation patients, hepatocellular carcinoma was present in about 20, melanoma in around 15, renal cell carcinoma in 9 and head and neck cancer in 9. In the dose-escalation cohort, 75% to 85% of patients were male, and the mean age was roughly 56 years with a range of roughly 20 to 80. Patients were allowed to have had prior anti-PD-1, anti-PD-L1 or anti-CTLA-4 therapy, and more than 30% of the dose-escalation patients had previously received checkpoint inhibitors. Partial responses occurred in three dose-escalation patients: two with cutaneous melanoma and one with hepatocellular carcinoma. Peripheral TCRbeta sequencing aimed to test whether ivuxolimab altered TCR sequence diversity and caused clonal T-cell expansion. The paper covers the monotherapy dose-escalation part of the phase I ivuxolimab trial, which included N ≈ 50 patients.

Study-wide conclusions, independent of this receptor: After ivuxolimab, more expanded clones were found on average in CD8+ T cells than in CD4+ T cells. At doses of 0.1 to 3.0 mg/kg, clonal expansion of both CD4+ and CD8+ T cells in blood was seen between baseline and week 6. Partial responders in the 0.1-3.0 mg/kg groups had among the lowest normalized peripheral clonal expansion, especially among CD8+ T cells. The antigen specificity of the peripheral T cells that underwent clonal expansion was not determined. Low levels of normalized T-cell clonal expansion were also seen in some nonresponding patients.

For sequencing of the TCRbeta CDR3 region, genomic DNA was extracted from the sorted cells. TCRbeta CDR3 regions were sequenced using the immunoSEQ Assay. Not all clones reach the TCRdb copy of this immuneACCESS table, which keeps in-frame sequences only. Checked studies attribute under half of the gap to unresolved V genes and leave the rest unexplained. Across this sample there are tens of thousands of clones, with around 85% seen only once. Of the sample, over 3.5% falls within the top ten clones. The trial excluded patients who had a history of autoimmune disease or who were on systemic immunosuppression. Peripheral blood for TCR sequencing was drawn from every dose cohort at baseline, at cycle 4 day 1 and at cycle 7 day 1. Samples were obtained from an open-label, multicenter, first-in-human phase I dose-escalation trial of ivuxolimab. Adults with locally advanced or metastatic melanoma, renal cell carcinoma, hepatocellular carcinoma or head and neck squamous cell carcinoma were enrolled in the trial. Before TCR sequencing, CD4+ T cells and CD8+ T cells from peripheral blood were sorted into separate populations.

Its CDR3 holds 16 amino acids, cysteine through phenylalanine. Only CDR3 DNA remains: 48 bases, in frame from the first base. The germline V gene (reference sequence) gives CDR1 as LNHNV and CDR2 as YYDKDF. V has 3 bases trimmed and J has 6 bases trimmed; junction bases matching no gene number 11. This sequence originates from an adult with an advanced solid tumor such as melanoma, head and neck, liver or kidney cancer. The V and J segments used are TRBV15 and TRBJ1-2, with 9 middle bases fitting TRBD1. The material sequenced was CD4+ or CD8+ T cells sorted from blood, taken in a trial of the OX40 agonist ivuxolimab. Here the CDR3 is given as CATSSLKTGGVDGYTF. Read as DNA, the sequence is TGTGCCACCAGCAGTCTTAAGACAGGGGGAGTGGATGGCTACACCTTC.